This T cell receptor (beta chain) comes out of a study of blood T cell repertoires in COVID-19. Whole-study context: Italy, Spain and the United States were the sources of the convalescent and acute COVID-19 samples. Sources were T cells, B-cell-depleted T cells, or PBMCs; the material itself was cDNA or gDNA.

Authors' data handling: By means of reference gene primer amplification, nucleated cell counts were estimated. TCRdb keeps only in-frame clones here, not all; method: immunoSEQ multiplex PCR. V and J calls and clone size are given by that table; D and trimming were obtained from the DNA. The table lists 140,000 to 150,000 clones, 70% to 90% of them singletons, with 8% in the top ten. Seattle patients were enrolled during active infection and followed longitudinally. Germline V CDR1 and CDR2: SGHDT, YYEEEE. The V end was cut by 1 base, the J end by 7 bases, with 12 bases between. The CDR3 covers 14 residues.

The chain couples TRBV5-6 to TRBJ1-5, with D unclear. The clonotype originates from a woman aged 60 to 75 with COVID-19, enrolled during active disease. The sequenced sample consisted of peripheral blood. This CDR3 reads CASSLKADWQPQHF. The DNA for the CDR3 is TGTGCCAGCAGCTTGAAAGCCGATTGGCAGCCCCAGCATTTT. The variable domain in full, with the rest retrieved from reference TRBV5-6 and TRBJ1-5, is DAGVTQSPTHLIKTRGQQVTLRCSPKSGHDTVSWYQQALGQGPQFIFQYYEEEERQRGNFPDRFSGHQFPNYSSELNVNALLLGDSALYLCASSLKADWQPQHFGDGTRLSIL.